A selection of T cell receptor beta chains follows, all from one sample in a study of blood T cell repertoires in COVID-19. Profiling relied on immunoSEQ multiplex PCR, and the TCRdb table lists in-frame clones only, not all of them. The sample lists 150,000 or so clones, roughly 83% occurring once. Input material: PBMCs or T cells enriched from blood (not recorded which). Receptor source: a man in his 70s who had been exposed to COVID-19. Both conserved end residues are part of each CDR3. Fields, in order: V gene, J gene, clone size, D gene, CDR3 protein, CDR3 DNA. D genes are given only for firm matches. Clone size is shown for a subset of rows, as once, few, many or a class of expanded clone.

v_call: TRBV19
j_call: TRBJ1-2
clone_size: once
d_call: NA
cdr3_aa: CASRLGQHGYTF
cdr3_nt: TGTGCCAGTAGACTTGGACAGCATGGCTACACCTTC

v_call: TRBV10-3
j_call: TRBJ1-1
clone_size: NA
d_call: NA
cdr3_aa: CAISPRGPVENTEAFF
cdr3_nt: TGTGCCATCAGCCCGCGGGGACCAGTCGAGAACACTGAAGCTTTCTTT

v_call: TRBV9
j_call: TRBJ2-2
clone_size: NA
d_call: NA
cdr3_aa: CASSVAVNTGELFF
cdr3_nt: TGTGCCAGCAGCGTAGCTGTGAACACCGGGGAGCTGTTTTTT

v_call: TRBV5-1
j_call: TRBJ2-7
clone_size: few
d_call: NA
cdr3_aa: CASSTQTSSYEQYF
cdr3_nt: TGCGCCAGCAGCACACAGACTAGTAGCTACGAGCAGTACTTC

v_call: TRBV24-1
j_call: TRBJ2-1
clone_size: once
d_call: NA
cdr3_aa: CATSDPGLPKGQFF
cdr3_nt: TGTGCCACCAGTGACCCGGGACTCCCGAAGGGGCAGTTCTTC

v_call: TRBV7-2
j_call: TRBJ2-3
clone_size: once
d_call: NA
cdr3_aa: CASSFNTDTQYF
cdr3_nt: TGTGCCAGCAGCTTTAACACAGATACGCAGTATTTT

v_call: TRBV29-1
j_call: TRBJ2-7
clone_size: NA
d_call: TRBD2
cdr3_aa: CSALGSGGAEQYF
cdr3_nt: TGCAGCGCTTTAGGTAGCGGGGGGGCCGAGCAGTACTTC

v_call: TRBV2
j_call: TRBJ1-1
clone_size: NA
d_call: NA
cdr3_aa: CASIFRVGTEAFF
cdr3_nt: TGTGCCAGCATTTTCAGGGTGGGCACTGAAGCTTTCTTT

v_call: TRBV7-2
j_call: TRBJ1-2
clone_size: NA
d_call: NA
cdr3_aa: CASSQQANYGYTF
cdr3_nt: TGTGCCAGCAGCCAACAAGCTAACTATGGCTACACCTTC

v_call: TRBV9
j_call: TRBJ2-3
clone_size: NA
d_call: TRBD2
cdr3_aa: CASSVVGSGGTDTQYF
cdr3_nt: TGTGCCAGCAGCGTAGTGGGTAGCGGGGGCACAGATACGCAGTATTTT

v_call: TRBV12-3/TRBV12-4
j_call: TRBJ1-2
clone_size: once
d_call: TRBD1
cdr3_aa: CASSPGGIYGYTF
cdr3_nt: TGTGCCAGCTCTCCAGGGGGGATCTATGGCTACACCTTC

v_call: TRBV5-6
j_call: TRBJ1-2
clone_size: few
d_call: TRBD1
cdr3_aa: CASSWAGTERYGYTF
cdr3_nt: TGTGCCAGCAGCTGGGCCGGGACAGAGAGGTATGGCTACACCTTC

v_call: TRBV4-3
j_call: TRBJ1-1
clone_size: NA
d_call: NA
cdr3_aa: CASSQDYGPRGNTEAFF
cdr3_nt: TGCGCCAGCAGCCAAGATTATGGCCCGAGAGGTAACACTGAAGCTTTCTTT

v_call: TRBV7-9
j_call: TRBJ2-7
clone_size: NA
d_call: TRBD2
cdr3_aa: CASSLVGGAHEQYF
cdr3_nt: TGTGCCAGCAGCTTAGTCGGGGGGGCCCACGAGCAGTACTTC

v_call: TRBV6-2/TRBV6-3
j_call: TRBJ1-2
clone_size: NA
d_call: TRBD1
cdr3_aa: CASSNDRDRVSRGYTF
cdr3_nt: TGTGCCAGCAGTAACGACCGGGACAGGGTTTCTCGTGGCTACACCTTC

v_call: TRBV12-3/TRBV12-4
j_call: TRBJ1-6
clone_size: NA
d_call: NA
cdr3_aa: CASSLPGSTPLHF
cdr3_nt: TGTGCCAGCAGTTTGCCGGGGTCGACACCCCTCCACTTT

v_call: TRBV19
j_call: TRBJ2-7
clone_size: NA
d_call: TRBD1
cdr3_aa: CASSTWTGGTYEQYF
cdr3_nt: TGTGCCAGTAGTACGTGGACAGGGGGCACCTACGAGCAGTACTTC

v_call: TRBV6-5
j_call: TRBJ1-1
clone_size: NA
d_call: TRBD1
cdr3_aa: CASSYSYRGTGTEAFF
cdr3_nt: TGTGCCAGCAGTTACTCATACAGGGGGACAGGGACTGAAGCTTTCTTT

v_call: TRBV28
j_call: TRBJ1-5
clone_size: NA
d_call: TRBD1
cdr3_aa: CASRETQGALGQPQHF
cdr3_nt: TGTGCCAGCAGAGAAACACAGGGGGCGCTCGGTCAGCCCCAGCATTTT

v_call: TRBV27
j_call: TRBJ2-4
clone_size: NA
d_call: NA
cdr3_aa: CASSGGAKNIQYF
cdr3_nt: TGTGCCAGCAGTGGGGGGGCCAAAAACATTCAGTACTTC

v_call: TRBV7-2
j_call: TRBJ2-7
clone_size: once
d_call: NA
cdr3_aa: CASSLGQGNEQYF
cdr3_nt: TGTGCCAGCAGCTTAGGGCAGGGTAATGAGCAGTACTTC

v_call: TRBV7-6
j_call: TRBJ2-2
clone_size: NA
d_call: TRBD2
cdr3_aa: CASSLAGGKFTGELFF
cdr3_nt: TGTGCCAGCAGTTTAGCGGGAGGAAAATTCACCGGGGAGCTGTTTTTT

v_call: TRBV30
j_call: TRBJ1-5
clone_size: NA
d_call: TRBD1
cdr3_aa: CAWRRTGNNQPQHF
cdr3_nt: TGTGCCTGGAGGCGGACAGGGAACAATCAGCCCCAGCATTTT

v_call: TRBV6-5
j_call: TRBJ1-6
clone_size: NA
d_call: NA
cdr3_aa: CASRRPIRGSPLHF
cdr3_nt: TGTGCCAGCAGGCGCCCTATAAGGGGCTCACCCCTCCACTTT

v_call: TRBV5-5
j_call: TRBJ2-7
clone_size: NA
d_call: TRBD2
cdr3_aa: CASSLVAGGPNEQYF
cdr3_nt: TGTGCCAGCAGCTTGGTAGCGGGAGGGCCTAACGAGCAGTACTTC

v_call: TRBV5-4
j_call: TRBJ2-1
clone_size: medium-sized
d_call: TRBD2
cdr3_aa: CASSLDSGVGFF
cdr3_nt: TGTGCCAGCAGCTTGGATAGCGGGGTAGGGTTCTTC

v_call: TRBV7-2
j_call: TRBJ1-2
clone_size: once
d_call: NA
cdr3_aa: CASSFPRGYGYTF
cdr3_nt: TGTGCCAGCAGCTTTCCCAGGGGTTATGGCTACACCTTC

v_call: TRBV19
j_call: TRBJ1-6
clone_size: NA
d_call: TRBD1
cdr3_aa: CASSPTHRDRERSPLHF
cdr3_nt: TGTGCCAGTAGTCCCACCCACCGGGACAGGGAACGTTCACCCCTCCACTTT

v_call: TRBV28
j_call: TRBJ1-3
clone_size: NA
d_call: TRBD1
cdr3_aa: CASSLSGQLTSSGNTIYF
cdr3_nt: TGTGCCAGCAGTTTGTCGGGACAGTTGACTAGCTCTGGAAACACCATATATTTT

v_call: TRBV6-2/TRBV6-3
j_call: TRBJ1-2
clone_size: NA
d_call: NA
cdr3_aa: CASSPLEAHYGYTF
cdr3_nt: TGTGCCAGCAGTCCCCTCGAGGCCCACTATGGCTACACCTTC

v_call: TRBV7-8
j_call: TRBJ2-1
clone_size: few
d_call: TRBD2
cdr3_aa: CASRATSGGYNEQFF
cdr3_nt: TGTGCCAGCAGGGCGACTAGCGGGGGATACAATGAGCAGTTCTTC

v_call: TRBV27
j_call: TRBJ1-2
clone_size: NA
d_call: NA
cdr3_aa: CASSDTGLGYTF
cdr3_nt: TGTGCCAGCAGCGATACAGGGCTTGGCTACACCTTC

v_call: TRBV20-1
j_call: TRBJ2-3
clone_size: once
d_call: NA
cdr3_aa: CSASLRLNTDTQYF
cdr3_nt: TGCAGTGCTAGTCTAAGACTAAACACAGATACGCAGTATTTT

v_call: TRBV11-2
j_call: TRBJ2-6
clone_size: NA
d_call: TRBD1
cdr3_aa: CASSLGPWTGRSGANVLTF
cdr3_nt: TGTGCCAGCAGCTTGGGACCTTGGACAGGGCGGTCTGGGGCCAACGTCCTGACTTTC

v_call: TRBV10-3
j_call: TRBJ1-1
clone_size: NA
d_call: NA
cdr3_aa: CAHGRGPELGTEAFF
cdr3_nt: TGTGCCCACGGCAGGGGACCGGAGCTGGGCACTGAAGCTTTCTTT

v_call: TRBV11-1
j_call: TRBJ2-7
clone_size: NA
d_call: TRBD1
cdr3_aa: CASSAPTGTHPYEQYF
cdr3_nt: TGTGCCAGCAGTGCCCCGACAGGGACCCACCCCTACGAGCAGTACTTC

v_call: TRBV6-5
j_call: TRBJ2-7
clone_size: NA
d_call: TRBD2
cdr3_aa: CASSYWTSGSYEQYF
cdr3_nt: TGTGCCAGCAGTTATTGGACTAGCGGGAGTTACGAGCAGTACTTC

v_call: TRBV28
j_call: TRBJ2-5
clone_size: NA
d_call: NA
cdr3_aa: CASRAGFQETQYF
cdr3_nt: TGTGCCAGCAGAGCAGGGTTCCAGGAGACCCAGTACTTC

v_call: TRBV14
j_call: TRBJ1-2
clone_size: once
d_call: NA
cdr3_aa: CASSQGTVVYGYTF
cdr3_nt: TGTGCCAGCAGCCAAGGGACAGTCGTCTATGGCTACACCTTC

v_call: TRBV5-1
j_call: TRBJ1-1
clone_size: NA
d_call: TRBD1
cdr3_aa: CASSTGGPNTEAFF
cdr3_nt: TGCGCCAGCAGCACAGGGGGTCCTAACACTGAAGCTTTCTTT

v_call: TRBV29-1
j_call: TRBJ2-7
clone_size: NA
d_call: NA
cdr3_aa: CSVGGSGLRNEQYF
cdr3_nt: TGCAGCGTTGGGGGCTCGGGTCTCAGGAACGAGCAGTACTTC

v_call: TRBV28
j_call: TRBJ2-7
clone_size: NA
d_call: NA
cdr3_aa: CASTPTASYEQYF
cdr3_nt: TGTGCCAGCACCCCGACAGCTTCCTACGAGCAGTACTTC

v_call: TRBV5-1
j_call: TRBJ2-7
clone_size: NA
d_call: NA
cdr3_aa: CASSLGSGSLSYEQYF
cdr3_nt: TGCGCCAGCAGCTTGGGATCCGGGAGTCTGTCCTACGAGCAGTACTTC

v_call: TRBV6-5
j_call: TRBJ1-5
clone_size: NA
d_call: TRBD1
cdr3_aa: CASSSTGGLNQPQHF
cdr3_nt: TGTGCCAGCAGTTCGACAGGGGGCCTCAATCAGCCCCAGCATTTT

v_call: TRBV19
j_call: TRBJ2-7
clone_size: NA
d_call: TRBD1
cdr3_aa: CASSSLGTGYHEQYF
cdr3_nt: TGTGCCAGTAGTTCCCTGGGGACAGGGTACCACGAGCAGTACTTC

v_call: TRBV28
j_call: TRBJ2-3
clone_size: NA
d_call: TRBD2
cdr3_aa: CASVSGRAPDTQYF
cdr3_nt: TGTGCCAGCGTTAGCGGGAGGGCGCCAGATACGCAGTATTTT

v_call: TRBV24-1
j_call: TRBJ1-5
clone_size: once
d_call: TRBD1
cdr3_aa: CATSERQGWGSNQPQHF
cdr3_nt: TGTGCCACCAGTGAAAGACAGGGTTGGGGCAGCAATCAGCCCCAGCATTTT

v_call: TRBV30
j_call: TRBJ2-3
clone_size: NA
d_call: TRBD2
cdr3_aa: CAWAYGRGGSDTQYF
cdr3_nt: TGTGCCTGGGCCTACGGGCGGGGGGGCAGCGATACGCAGTATTTT

v_call: TRBV24-1
j_call: TRBJ1-2
clone_size: NA
d_call: NA
cdr3_aa: CATSDWRGANYGYTF
cdr3_nt: TGTGCCACCAGTGATTGGCGGGGAGCTAACTATGGCTACACCTTC

v_call: TRBV12-3/TRBV12-4
j_call: TRBJ2-7
clone_size: NA
d_call: TRBD1
cdr3_aa: CASSGQAYEQYF
cdr3_nt: TGTGCCAGCAGCGGACAGGCCTACGAGCAGTACTTC

v_call: TRBV7-2
j_call: TRBJ2-4
clone_size: NA
d_call: NA
cdr3_aa: CASSLGLVLAKNIQYF
cdr3_nt: TGTGCCAGCAGCTTAGGACTCGTCTTGGCCAAAAACATTCAGTACTTC

v_call: TRBV11-2
j_call: TRBJ2-2
clone_size: NA
d_call: TRBD2
cdr3_aa: CASRATGGLKSGELFF
cdr3_nt: TGTGCCAGCAGGGCAACGGGGGGTTTAAAATCCGGGGAGCTGTTTTTT

v_call: TRBV13
j_call: TRBJ2-2
clone_size: NA
d_call: TRBD2
cdr3_aa: CASSFKRTSGRWTGELFF
cdr3_nt: TGTGCCAGCAGCTTTAAAAGGACTAGCGGGAGATGGACCGGGGAGCTGTTTTTT

v_call: TRBV3-1/TRBV3-2
j_call: TRBJ1-1
clone_size: NA
d_call: TRBD1
cdr3_aa: CASSQVRQGATNTEAFF
cdr3_nt: TGTGCCAGCAGCCAAGTTCGGCAGGGGGCGACGAACACTGAAGCTTTCTTT

v_call: TRBV7-2
j_call: TRBJ2-3
clone_size: NA
d_call: TRBD2
cdr3_aa: CASSLYRTSGGSTDTQYF
cdr3_nt: TGTGCCAGCAGCTTATACCGGACTAGCGGGGGGAGCACAGATACGCAGTATTTT

v_call: TRBV6-5
j_call: TRBJ1-3
clone_size: NA
d_call: NA
cdr3_aa: CASSYEGPGSGNTIYF
cdr3_nt: TGTGCCAGCAGTTACGAAGGCCCGGGATCAGGAAACACCATATATTTT

v_call: TRBV9
j_call: TRBJ2-1
clone_size: NA
d_call: TRBD1
cdr3_aa: CASRGADGLTGVDNEQFF
cdr3_nt: TGTGCCAGCAGAGGAGCCGACGGACTGACAGGGGTCGACAATGAGCAGTTCTTC

v_call: TRBV5-5
j_call: TRBJ1-6
clone_size: NA
d_call: NA
cdr3_aa: CASSYPGKGSPLHF
cdr3_nt: TGTGCCAGCAGCTACCCAGGGAAGGGTTCACCCCTCCACTTT

v_call: TRBV7-2
j_call: TRBJ2-7
clone_size: NA
d_call: TRBD1
cdr3_aa: CASSRDRSYEQYF
cdr3_nt: TGTGCCAGCAGCAGGGACAGAAGCTACGAGCAGTACTTC